These 5 T cell receptor beta chains originate from one sample sequenced in a study of shared clonotypes between healthy human individuals. Data came from immunoSEQ multiplex PCR; TCRdb stores just in-frame clones and leaves some out. The profile shows around 700,000 clones, about three quarters of them singletons. Material: memory CD4+ T cells sorted from blood. Indicated subset: CD45RA-negative fraction. The receptors shown here come from a young woman in good health.

The genes are TRBV19 and TRBJ1-5, with D perhaps matching TRBD1 (5 bases). V was clipped by 7 bases and J by 0 bases, with 13 bases between them. The CDR3 is 15 residues long. Germline assignment: CDR1 LNHDA and CDR2 SQIVND (reference sequence). CDR3 coding DNA: TGTGCCAGTATGGCAGGGAGCTATAGCAATCAGCCCCAGCATTTT. Translating gives CASMAGSYSNQPQHF. The whole variable domain, remainder taken from reference TRBV19 and TRBJ1-5, is DGGITQSPKYLFRKEGQNVTLSCEQNLNHDAMYWYRQDPGQGLRLIYYSQIVNDFQKGDIAEGYSVSREKKESFPLTVTSAQKNPTAFYLCASMAGSYSNQPQHFGDGTRLSIL.

The chain has TRBV10-3 and TRBJ2-7, with D perhaps matching TRBD1 (6 bases). The CDR3 sequence is 13 residues long. Germline CDR1 ENHRY, CDR2 SYGVKD. V gave up 3 bases and J gave up 6 bases, with 12 bases separating them. The CDR3 DNA sequence: TGTGCCATCAGTGAATATCAACAGGGCGAGCAGTACTTC. This codes for CAISEYQQGEQYF.

As regards this clone: A single base separates this from a much larger clone, so it may be a read error. V gene TRBV5-8 combines with J gene TRBJ1-1; D is undetermined. The CDR3 is 12 residues long. Looked up from germline, CDR1 is SGHTS and CDR2 is YDEGEE. V gave up 4 bases and J gave up 0 bases, with 4 bases separating them. The CDR3: CASSPMNTEAFF. The CDR3, as DNA: TGTGCCAGCAGCCCAATGAACACTGAAGCTTTCTTT.

V usage is TRBV4-1 and J usage is TRBJ2-2; TRBD2 matches at 8 bases. CDR1 is MGHRA, CDR2 YSYEKL, per germline. This CDR3 region has 16 residues. The V and J ends lost 4 bases and 0 bases, in that order; junction bases with no gene match: 4. DNA of the CDR3: TGCGCCAGCAGCCTCCGGCGGGGGGCGAACACCGGGGAGCTGTTTTTT. Residues: CASSLRRGANTGELFF.

The rearrangement links TRBV6-6 to TRBJ2-7, with TRBD2 as a possible D gene (7 bases). V lost 2 bases and J lost 7, with 12 bases in between. Germline-derived CDR1 and CDR2 are MNHNY and SVGAGI (reference sequence). The CDR3 totals 13 residues. The CDR3 nucleotides are TGTGCCAGCAGTTACAACGAGGGGGGGGAGCAGTACTTC. Encoded protein: CASSYNEGGEQYF.